This T cell receptor (beta chain) stems from a study of blood T cell repertoires in COVID-19. In the source study's methods: Quantification of nucleated cells was approximated via reference gene primer amplification. Profiling relied on immunoSEQ multiplex PCR, and the TCRdb table lists in-frame clones only, not all of them. The V and J calls and clone size are taken from that table; D and trimming were inferred from the DNA. The repertoire holds under 200,000 clones, with more than 70% as singletons. V shed 5 bases, J shed 8 bases, and the junction held 13 bases outside the gene matches. The CDR3 is made up of 15 amino acids. Germline CDR1 SGHTA, CDR2 FQGNSA. Each participant's cohort was designated according to participant-reported clinical history. Before being deemed recovered, Cohort 3 donors had two negative PCRs, clearance, or symptom resolution.

The source material was PBMCs or T cells enriched from blood (not recorded which). The rearrangement links TRBV7-2 to TRBJ1-1; 8 nucleotides align to TRBD1. The sequence came from a woman aged 18 to 35 who had recovered from COVID-19. CDR3 bases: TGTGCCAGCAGCCCCCAGTGGTGGACAGGGATGGAAGCTTTCTTT. This codes for CASSPQWWTGMEAFF.